This TCR beta chain was captured in a study of cytomegalovirus exposure and HLA in healthy donors. The study's findings and limits: The majority of CMV-associated TCR beta chains were reported as apparently HLA-restricted in a later analysis. Later analysis identified about 17,000 TCR beta sequences associated with HLA alleles, using a false discovery rate threshold of 0.05.

This PCR relied on a set of 60 Vbeta primers and 13 Jbeta primers. Generated by immunoSEQ multiplex PCR, the TCRdb table keeps only in-frame clones and is missing some. The sample contains about 81,000 clones, 77% of which appear only once. This clone appeared a single time. As yet, its antigen is unknown. The V gene lost 4 bases and the J gene lost 2 bases, with 18 bases spanning the gap. The germline V gene has CDR1 SGHNT and CDR2 YENEEA. The CDR3 contains 16 residues. This chain joins TRBV11-3 and TRBJ2-7; D is possibly TRBD2 (5 bases). The sample was PBMCs. The sequence derives from a middle-aged man in good health and CMV-seropositive. CDR3: CASSSPHSGNPYEQYF. In DNA form, the CDR3 reads TGTGCCAGCAGCTCCCCACATTCGGGGAATCCCTACGAGCAGTACTTC.